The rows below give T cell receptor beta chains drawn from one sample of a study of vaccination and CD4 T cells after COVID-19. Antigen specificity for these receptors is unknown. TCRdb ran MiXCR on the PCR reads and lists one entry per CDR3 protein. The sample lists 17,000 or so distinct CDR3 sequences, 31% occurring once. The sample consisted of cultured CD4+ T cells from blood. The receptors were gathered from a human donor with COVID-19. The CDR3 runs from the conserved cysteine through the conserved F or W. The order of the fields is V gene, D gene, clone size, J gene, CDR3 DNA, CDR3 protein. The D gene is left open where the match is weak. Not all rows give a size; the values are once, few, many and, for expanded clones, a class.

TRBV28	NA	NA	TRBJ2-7	TGTGCCAGCAGCCGCCCTCCGGGCTACGAGCAGTACTTC	CASSRPPGYEQYF
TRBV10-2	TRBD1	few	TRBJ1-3	TGCGCCAGCAGCGGGGACAGTCTTGGAAACACCATATATTTT	CASSGDSLGNTIYF
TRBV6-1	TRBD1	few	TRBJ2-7	TGTGCCAGCAGCACCGGGACAGGGTCGGTCGATTACGAGCAGTACTTC	CASSTGTGSVDYEQYF
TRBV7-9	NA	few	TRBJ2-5	TGTGCCAGCAGCTTTCGGCTAGACCAAGAGACCCAGTACTTC	CASSFRLDQETQYF
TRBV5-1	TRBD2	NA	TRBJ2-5	TGCGCCAGCAGCATTGGGGGGCTTGCGGGGGGTGTGATGGAGACCCAGTACTTC	CASSIGGLAGGVMETQYF
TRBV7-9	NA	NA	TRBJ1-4	TGCGCCAGCAGCCTGGGGGGACCATCAGGTGAAAAACTGTTTTTT	CASSLGGPSGEKLFF
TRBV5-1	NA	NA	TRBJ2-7	TGCGCCAGCAGCTTCGCGGGGAACAAGGGCGAGCAGTACTTC	CASSFAGNKGEQYF
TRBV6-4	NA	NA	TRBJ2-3	TGTGCCAGCAGTGACCGTGGATTCACAGATACGCAGTATTTT	CASSDRGFTDTQYF
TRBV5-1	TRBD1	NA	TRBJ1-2	TGCGCCAGCAGCCCCGACAGGGATGGCTACACCTTC	CASSPDRDGYTF
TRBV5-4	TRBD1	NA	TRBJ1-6	TGTGCCAGCAGCTTCCGGGACAGGGTTAATTCACCCCTCCACTTT	CASSFRDRVNSPLHF
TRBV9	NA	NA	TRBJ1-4	TGTGCCAGCAGCGTACACCCGGATGGGGGGGAAAAACTGTTTTTT	CASSVHPDGGEKLFF
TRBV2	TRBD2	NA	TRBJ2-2	TGTGCCAGCAAGAGCGGGGGCGGGGAGCTGTTTTTT	CASKSGGGELFF
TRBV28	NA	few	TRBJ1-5	TGTGCCCAGGCCCCAAATAGCAATCAGCCCCAGCATTTT	CAQAPNSNQPQHF